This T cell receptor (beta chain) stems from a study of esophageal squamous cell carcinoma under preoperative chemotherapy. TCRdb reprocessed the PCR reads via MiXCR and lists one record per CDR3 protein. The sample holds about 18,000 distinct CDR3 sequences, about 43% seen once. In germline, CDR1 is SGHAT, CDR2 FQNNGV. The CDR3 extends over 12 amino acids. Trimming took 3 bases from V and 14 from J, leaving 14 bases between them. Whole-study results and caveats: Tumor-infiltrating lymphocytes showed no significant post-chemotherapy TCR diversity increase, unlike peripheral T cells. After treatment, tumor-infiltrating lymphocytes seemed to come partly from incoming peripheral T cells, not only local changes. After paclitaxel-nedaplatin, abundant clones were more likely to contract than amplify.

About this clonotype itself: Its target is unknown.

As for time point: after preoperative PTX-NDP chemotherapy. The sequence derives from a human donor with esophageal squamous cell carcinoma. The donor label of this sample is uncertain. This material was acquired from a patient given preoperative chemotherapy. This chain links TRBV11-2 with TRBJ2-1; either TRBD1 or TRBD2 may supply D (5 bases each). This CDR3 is CASSFGRDRKFF. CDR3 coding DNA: TGTGCCAGCAGCTTTGGTCGGGACCGGAAGTTCTTC.